What follows are 8 T cell receptor beta chains derived from one specimen sequenced in a study of T-cell reconstitution after alpha-beta-depleted transplantation in children. Construction of the TCRbeta library involved unique molecular identifiers. Each CDR3 protein gets one entry after TCRdb re-called the PCR reads with MiXCR. The data contain some 350,000 distinct CDR3 sequences, around 10% of them singletons. Sample: PBMCs from the stem cell graft donor, taken from the stem cell graft. Receptor source: a human donor who donated a stem cell graft to a child with acute lymphoblastic leukemia.

This clonotype turned up a few times. The chain employs TRBV24-1 and TRBJ2-7; 9 bases are a match to TRBD2. The CDR3 has 15 residues. The germline CDR1 and CDR2 sequences are KGHDR and SFDVKD. J lost 6 bases, V lost 4 bases, and 9 bases had no gene match. The CDR3 DNA follows: TGTGCCACCAGTGAGGGACTAGCCGGGGACGGCGAGCAGTACTTC. Protein sequence: CATSEGLAGDGEQYF.

This clonotype showed up just a few times. V is TRBV5-4 and J is TRBJ2-2; TRBD1 aligns across 7 bases. Per germline, CDR1 SGHNT and CDR2 YYREEE (reference sequence). The junction had 6 bases not matched to a gene; V was cut back by 4 bases and J by 3 bases. The CDR3 loop spans 15 amino acids. The CDR3 DNA reads as TGTGCCAGCAGCCTCCGGACAGGTTACACCGGGGAGCTGTTTTTT. It specifies CASSLRTGYTGELFF. Using reference TRBV5-4 and TRBJ2-2 for the parts outside the CDR3, the full variable domain is ETGVTQSPTHLIKTRGQQVTLRCSSQSGHNTVSWYQQALGQGPQFIFQYYREEENGRGNFPPRFSGLQFPNYSSELNVNALELDDSALYLCASSLRTGYTGELFFGEGSRLTVL.

This clonotype has more than one count but fewer than ten. The chain carries TRBV3-1 and TRBJ2-1; D call uncertain. V lost 0 bases and J lost 8, with 8 bases in between. This CDR3 is built from 13 residues. Germline assignment: CDR1 LGHDT and CDR2 YNNKEL (reference sequence). The CDR3 protein is CASSQDLKDEQFF. CDR3 DNA: TGTGCCAGCAGCCAAGATTTAAAGGATGAGCAGTTCTTC.

This clonotype has ten or more counts. The chain carries TRBV5-6 and TRBJ2-3, with a weak D call TRBD1 (6 bases). This CDR3 is built from 14 residues. The V end lost 6 bases, the J end lost 5 bases, and 16 bases lay between the germline ends. Germline values: CDR1 SGHDT, CDR2 YYEEEE. As DNA, the CDR3 is TGTGCCAGCATCCTGACTTACAGGGAAGATACGCAGTATTTT. It specifies CASILTYREDTQYF.

This clonotype was seen a few times. The gene calls are TRBV27 and TRBJ2-5; the D is unclear. The germline V and J ends were trimmed by 2 bases and 1 base, with 8 bases remaining between them. The CDR3 covers 14 residues. Germline V gene lookup returns CDR1 MNHEY and CDR2 SMNVEV (reference sequence). CDR3 DNA sequence: TGTGCCAGCAGTTTAACGGTGGGCCAAGAGACCCAGTACTTC. The encoded protein is CASSLTVGQETQYF.

This clonotype was recorded a few times. V and J are TRBV20-1 and TRBJ2-7, with 7 bases identical to TRBD2. The CDR3 has 16 residues. Germline V gene lookup returns CDR1 DFQATT and CDR2 SNEGSKA (reference sequence). V dropped 0 bases and J dropped 0; count of bases not matched to a gene: 8. DNA for the CDR3: TGCAGTGCTAGAGATATTGATGTAGCGGGCTCCTACGAGCAGTACTTC. Translating it yields CSARDIDVAGSYEQYF.

The V and J genes are TRBV27 and TRBJ2-1; tentatively, D is TRBD2 (6 bases). Germline V gives CDR1 MNHEY, CDR2 SMNVEV (reference sequence). The CDR3 has 14 amino acids. Trimming left V 4 bases short and J 4 bases short, with 11 bases between. The CDR3 protein is CASSWRGEYNEQFF. The CDR3 DNA reads TGTGCCAGCAGTTGGCGCGGGGAGTACAATGAGCAGTTCTTC.

This rearrangement joins TRBV30 to TRBJ2-1, with D unresolved. V dropped 5 bases and J dropped 5 bases, with 13 bases sitting between them. Germline lookup yields CDR1 GTSNPN and CDR2 SVGIG (reference sequence). This CDR3 has 13 amino acids. CDR3 nucleotides: TGTGCCTGGGCTAAGGCACGGCACAATGAGCAGTTCTTC. Protein: CAWAKARHNEQFF.